This T cell receptor beta chain was sequenced during a study of cytomegalovirus exposure and HLA in healthy donors. Overall study: Around 76% of 300 to 450 genotyped donors fell in the Caucasian-associated ancestry cluster.

Primers: 60 Vbeta forward and 13 Jbeta reverse. The assay was immunoSEQ multiplex PCR, and TCRdb's table has in-frame clones only and misses some. Of 75,000 to 95,000 clones in the sample, roughly 70% were seen once. Trimming removed 6 bases at V and 2 bases at J, with 15 bases between. Germline assignment: CDR1 SQVTM and CDR2 ANQGSEA. The CDR3 contains 14 residues. The chain links TRBV29-1 to TRBJ2-3, with D possibly being TRBD2 (5 bases). This sequence was found in a man aged 45 to 65 in good health and CMV-seronegative. Source material: PBMCs. CDR3 bases: TGCAGCGTAGTGCATTGGGAGAACACAGATACGCAGTATTTT. Amino acids: CSVVHWENTDTQYF.